The source of this TCR beta chain is a study of molecular identifiers for immune sequencing clone quantification. Looked up from germline, CDR1 is LGHDT and CDR2 is YNNKEL (reference sequence). The CDR3 extends over 18 amino acids. General study findings and limits: The share of molecules held by clones above 20 RNA copies was over 99% in effector cells and under 1% in naive cells. Jurkat TCR RNA from one cell was spiked into about a million naive cells, and it was reportedly detectable there.

Sorting captured naive CD8 T cells as CD8+CD4-CCR7+CD45RA+. TCRdb passed the PCR reads through MiXCR, listing each CDR3 protein once. The data show some 650,000 distinct CDR3 sequences, less than 20% seen once. Details on this clonotype: The target antigen is unknown. At one end, the junction sequence differs from germline, possibly due to a read error.

The clonotype comes from a human donor in good health. Some libraries in this study had Jurkat cell RNA spiked in. This sequence joins TRBV3-1 and TRBJ2-3, with TRBD1 as a possible D gene (5 bases). The sample comprised naive CD8+ T cells from blood, with Jurkat cell RNA spiked in. Specified subset: FACS-sorted CD8+CD4-CCR7+CD45RA+ naive T cells. The CDR3 nucleotides read TGTGCCAGCAGCCAAGATATTTCTGGAAGCCCTGACACAGGTACGCAGTGTTTT. Translated: CASSQDISGSPDTGTQCF.